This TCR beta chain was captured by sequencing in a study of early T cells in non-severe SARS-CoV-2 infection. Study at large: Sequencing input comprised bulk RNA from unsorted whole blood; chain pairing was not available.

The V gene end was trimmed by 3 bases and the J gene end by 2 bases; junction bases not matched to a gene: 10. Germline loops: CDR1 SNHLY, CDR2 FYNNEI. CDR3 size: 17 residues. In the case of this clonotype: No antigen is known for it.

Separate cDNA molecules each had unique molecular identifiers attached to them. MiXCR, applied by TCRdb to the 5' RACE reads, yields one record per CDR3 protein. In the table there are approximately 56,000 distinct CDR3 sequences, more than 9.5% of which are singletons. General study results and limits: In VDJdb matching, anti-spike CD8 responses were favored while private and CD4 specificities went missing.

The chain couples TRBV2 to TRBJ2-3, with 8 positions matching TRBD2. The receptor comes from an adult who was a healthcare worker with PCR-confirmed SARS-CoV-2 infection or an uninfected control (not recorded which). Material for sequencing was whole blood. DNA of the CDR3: TGTGCCAGCAGTGAGGTGTTGGCGGGGGGCCCCACAGATACGCAGTATTTT. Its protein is CASSEVLAGGPTDTQYF.